The next 25 T cell receptor beta chains were all read from a single sample in a study of identical twins. TCRdb itself ran the 5' RACE reads through MiXCR, one entry per CDR3 protein. This table has roughly 1,500,000 distinct CDR3 sequences, 32% appearing once. Sequencing was performed on cord blood. The receptor set was obtained from a newborn girl in good health.

This clonotype was seen more than once but under ten times. The V gene is TRBV4-1, the J gene TRBJ2-3, with TRBD2 matching over 7 bases. Trimming cost V 5 bases and J 5 bases; bases outside gene matches: 7. Looked up from germline, CDR1 is MGHRA and CDR2 is YSYEKL. CDR3 length equals 14 residues. CDR3 protein: CASSSRSGGDTQYF. The CDR3 DNA reads TGCGCCAGCAGCTCTCGATCGGGAGGAGATACGCAGTATTTT.

V is TRBV4-1 and J is TRBJ2-1; D is unclear. The CDR3 sequence is 16 residues long. Germline lookup yields CDR1 MGHRA and CDR2 YSYEKL. The V end lost 6 bases, the J end lost 0 bases, and 15 bases lay between the germline ends. CDR3 coding DNA: TGCGCCAGCAGATCATCCTACCTGAGCTCCTACAATGAGCAGTTCTTC. Its protein product is CASRSSYLSSYNEQFF.

Details on this clonotype: This could be a read error, since a much larger clone is one nucleotide away. The chain joins TRBV7-2 to TRBJ2-4; possible D gene TRBD1, 5 bases. V was pared by 4 bases and J by 8 bases, with 15 bases between. Germline values: CDR1 SGHTA, CDR2 FQGNSA. This CDR3 is 14 amino acids long. The CDR3 loop reads CASSSVPRVDIQYF. CDR3 sequence (DNA): TGTGCCAGCAGCTCAGTTCCCAGGGTAGACATTCAGTACTTC.

This chain uses TRBV10-3 with TRBJ2-5; TRBD2 is a possible D gene (5 bases). The J call could be wrong; TRBJ2-7 is a better fit for the DNA end. This CDR3 contains 15 residues. Germline CDR1 reads ENHRY; CDR2 reads SYGVKD. CDR3 residues: CAISEEASLGYEQYF. DNA for the CDR3: TGTGCCATCAGTGAGGAGGCTAGCTTGGGCTACGAGCAGTACTTC.

The chain employs TRBV12-3 or TRBV12-4 and TRBJ2-4; TRBD1 aligns across 10 bases. The DNA end lines up better with TRBJ2-7; the J call may be wrong. The CDR3 length is 16 residues. The CDR3 region is CASSLAPGTGVFEQYF. The CDR3 DNA follows: TGTGCCAGCAGTTTAGCGCCCGGGACAGGGGTGTTCGAGCAGTACTTC.

This clonotype appeared a few times. V usage is TRBV6-6 and J usage is TRBJ1-2, with 8 bases identical to TRBD1. CDR1 is MNHNY, CDR2 SVGAGI, per germline (reference sequence). The CDR3 totals 14 residues. V lost 5 bases to trimming and J lost 6 bases; unmatched junction nucleotides: 8. CDR3 sequence (DNA): TGTGCCAGCAGTACCCGACAGGGGAAGAATGGCTACACCTTC. It is translated as CASSTRQGKNGYTF.

A few counts support this clonotype. The rearrangement joins TRBV20-1 to TRBJ2-1, with 9 bases aligning to TRBD2. The CDR3 has 21 residues. Germline V CDR1 and CDR2: DFQATT, SNEGSKA (reference sequence). Unmatched junction bases numbered 25, after V lost 4 bases and J lost 3 bases. This CDR3 reads CSAKRRGGATKFGEIYNEQFF. The CDR3 DNA reads TGCAGTGCTAAGCGGCGGGGGGGCGCAACTAAATTCGGGGAAATCTACAATGAGCAGTTCTTC.

This clonotype was observed at least ten times. The chain joins TRBV20-1 to TRBJ2-5; 9 positions match TRBD2. From germline, CDR1 is DFQATT and CDR2 SNEGSKA (reference sequence). V was clipped by 3 bases and J by 0 bases; unmatched bases: 5. The CDR3 runs to 15 residues. This chain's CDR3 is CSARGLAGNQETQYF. CDR3 bases: TGCAGTGCTAGGGGCCTAGCGGGAAACCAAGAGACCCAGTACTTC.

V and J are TRBV6-5 and TRBJ2-5; TRBD1 is a possible D gene (6 bases). The ends were cut back, 2 bases at V and 3 bases at J, with 22 bases in the middle. Looked up from germline, CDR1 is MNHEY and CDR2 is SVGAGI. This CDR3 spans 18 amino acids. Here the CDR3 reads CASSYKRVRGLTEETQYF. Written as DNA, the CDR3 is TGTGCCAGCAGTTACAAGAGGGTCAGGGGATTAACCGAAGAGACCCAGTACTTC.

In this sample, this clonotype turned up a few times. The chain carries TRBV14 and TRBJ2-1, with TRBD2 identical over 12 bases. The CDR3 totals 14 residues. Germline assignment: CDR1 SGHDN and CDR2 FVKESK. The V gene end was trimmed by 8 bases and the J gene end by 4 bases; junction bases not matched to a gene: 3. CDR3 nucleotides: TGTGCCAGCCAACTAGCGGGGGGATACAATGAGCAGTTCTTC. Its protein is CASQLAGGYNEQFF. Based on the CDR3 plus reference TRBV14 and TRBJ2-1, the full variable domain is EAGVTQFPSHSVIEKGQTVTLRCDPISGHDNLYWYRRVMGKEIKFLLHFVKESKQDESGMPNNRFLAERTGGTYSTLKVQPAELEDSGVYFCASQLAGGYNEQFFGPGTRLTVL.

This clonotype occurred a few times. The J gene is TRBJ2-7, the V gene TRBV20-1; D not resolved. Germline CDR1 and CDR2: DFQATT and SNEGSKA (reference sequence). V dropped 2 bases and J dropped 2 bases, with 10 bases sitting between them. The CDR3 runs to 13 residues. The CDR3 bases are TGCAGTGCTAGATTACCGGGCCCCTACGAGCAGTACTTC. Translated: CSARLPGPYEQYF.

The chain couples TRBV7-8 to TRBJ2-7; the D is unclear. In germline, CDR1 is SGHVS, CDR2 FQNEAQ. Between the trimmed V and J ends, which lost 5 bases and 5 bases, there was a span of 13 bases. The length of the CDR3 is 13 residues. The CDR3 protein is CASSPRPQNEQYF. CDR3 in DNA: TGTGCCAGCAGCCCACGTCCCCAGAACGAGCAGTACTTC. The full variable domain, its missing parts supplied by reference TRBV7-8 and TRBJ2-7, is GAGVSQSPRYKVAKRGQDVALRCDPISGHVSLFWYQQALGQGPEFLTYFQNEAQLDKSGLPSDRFFAERPEGSVSTLKIQRTQQEDSAVYLCASSPRPQNEQYFGPGTRLTVT.

This clonotype was picked up a small number of times. V usage is TRBV20-1 and J usage is TRBJ2-1, with 12 bases aligning to TRBD2. Germline values: CDR1 DFQATT, CDR2 SNEGSKA (reference sequence). The CDR3 is 11 residues long. CDR3 amino acids: CSATSGRPQFF. In nucleotides, the CDR3 is TGCAGCGCAACTAGCGGGAGGCCTCAGTTCTTC.

Points on this clonotype: An end of the junction does not agree with germline; a read error may underlie this. The chain links TRBV24-1 to TRBJ2-2, with D unclear. The CDR3 extends over 13 amino acids. Germline loops: CDR1 KGHDR, CDR2 SFDVKD. The CDR3 sequence: CATNDLDTGELFF. Here the CDR3 DNA reads TGTGCCACCAATGATTTGGACACCGGGGAGCTGTTTTTT.

The CDR3 protein is CASSLGGTSGDNEQFF. In DNA form, the CDR3 reads TGCGCCAGCAGCTTGGGGGGGACTAGCGGCGACAATGAGCAGTTCTTC. The J gene is TRBJ2-1, the V gene TRBV5-1; 11 bases are shared with TRBD2. The J segment lost 5 bases and the V segment lost 0 bases, leaving 4 bases of the junction unmatched. This CDR3 contains 16 residues. From germline, CDR1 is SGHRS and CDR2 YFSETQ.

This clonotype was detected only a few times. The rearrangement links TRBV6-6 to TRBJ2-2; a possible D gene is TRBD2 (6 bases). Germline V gene lookup returns CDR1 MNHNY and CDR2 SVGAGI (reference sequence). The CDR3 has 15 residues. Trimming shortened V by 4 bases and J by 2 bases, and 11 bases separated the two germline ends. The CDR3 loop reads CASSWGTPNTGELFF. The CDR3 coding sequence is TGTGCCAGCAGTTGGGGGACTCCTAACACCGGGGAGCTGTTTTTT.

With respect to this clonotype: This may come from a read error, since a much larger clone is one base off. The chain employs TRBV9 and TRBJ2-4, with 9 nucleotides matching TRBD2. V trimming: 5 bases; J trimming: 0 bases; junction bases outside the gene matches: 9. The CDR3 extends over 17 amino acids. Per germline, CDR1 SGDLS and CDR2 YYNGEE. The CDR3 DNA reads as TGTGCCAGCAGTAGACTAGCGGTAGGGCTAGCCAAAAACATTCAGTACTTC. Amino acids: CASSRLAVGLAKNIQYF.

This clonotype was counted a single time. One junction end disagrees with the germline gene, perhaps due to a read error. The chain is built from TRBV25-1 and TRBJ2-3; D is ambiguous. Germline V gives CDR1 MGHDK, CDR2 SYGVNS. The CDR3 spans 12 residues. The CDR3 sequence is CASRLHTNTQYF. The CDR3 DNA sequence: TGTGCCAGCCGTCTCCACACAAATACGCAGTATTTT.

In its sample, this clonotype was seen a few times. The chain uses TRBV3-1 and TRBJ2-7, with D possibly matching TRBD2 (5 bases). This CDR3 has 15 residues. Trimming shortened V by 4 bases and J by 0 bases, and 13 bases separated the two germline ends. Germline lookup yields CDR1 LGHDT and CDR2 YNNKEL (reference sequence). CDR3 region: CASSPQERLSYEQYF. The DNA for the CDR3 is TGTGCCAGCAGCCCTCAGGAGCGGCTCTCCTACGAGCAGTACTTC.

This clonotype was observed a few times. This chain joins TRBV5-1 and TRBJ2-2; 10 nucleotides align to TRBD2. J was trimmed by 2 bases and V by 5 bases; bases with no gene match: 3. Germline lookup yields CDR1 SGHRS and CDR2 YFSETQ. The CDR3 loop spans 15 amino acids. The CDR3 DNA reads TGCGCCAGCAGTAGCGGGGGGACCAACACCGGGGAGCTGTTTTTT. It is translated as CASSSGGTNTGELFF.

The chain is built from TRBV27 and TRBJ2-1; TRBD2 aligns across 15 bases. The germline V gene has CDR1 MNHEY and CDR2 SMNVEV (reference sequence). Trimming at V came to 5 bases and at J to 9 bases, leaving 2 bases not matched to a gene. The CDR3 sequence is 14 residues long. CDR3 loop: CASSGLAGGFEQFF. CDR3 sequence (DNA): TGTGCCAGCAGTGGACTAGCGGGGGGGTTTGAGCAGTTCTTC.

The chain uses TRBV10-3 and TRBJ2-3; D might be TRBD2 (5 bases). This CDR3 comprises 18 residues. The V end lost 4 bases, the J end lost 2 bases, and 22 bases lay between the germline ends. Per the germline V gene, CDR1 is ENHRY and CDR2 is SYGVKD. The CDR3 sequence is CAISGKGEAVLITDTQYF. The CDR3 nucleotides are TGTGCCATCAGTGGAAAGGGTGAAGCGGTTCTTATCACAGATACGCAGTATTTT.

For this clonotype: Sequence at one end of the junction differs from germline and may be a read error. The chain employs TRBV7-7 and TRBJ2-1; 7 bases match TRBD2. CDR1 is SSHAT, CDR2 FNYEAQ, per germline (reference sequence). This CDR3 has 15 amino acids. CDR3 sequence reads: CASSLGAGDHNEQFF. The CDR3 coding sequence is TGTGCTAGCAGCTTAGGGGCGGGAGACCACAATGAGCAGTTCTTC.

This clonotype was picked up one time. A read error may explain this, as a much larger clone is one base away. The chain carries TRBV27 and TRBJ2-5; D call uncertain. The length of the CDR3 is 14 residues. The germline V and J ends were trimmed by 5 bases and 11 bases, with 21 bases remaining between them. Germline CDR1 reads MNHEY; CDR2 reads SMNVEV (reference sequence). CDR3 nucleotides: TGTGCCAGCAGTAGTTCGGGTTCAATCAATGAGCAGTACTTC. Its protein product is CASSSSGSINEQYF.

The V and J genes are TRBV30 and TRBJ1-5, with D unclear. The CDR3 consists of 14 residues. From germline, CDR1 is GTSNPN and CDR2 SVGIG (reference sequence). V gave up 1 base and J gave up 3 bases, with 10 bases separating them. CDR3 residues: CAWSARTLNQPQHF. The CDR3 coding sequence is TGTGCCTGGAGTGCCCGGACCCTCAATCAGCCCCAGCATTTT.